Following are 32 T cell receptor beta chains from one sample sequenced in a study of cytomegalovirus exposure and HLA in healthy donors. 60 Vbeta and 13 Jbeta primers were used in PCR. Clones were sequenced by immunoSEQ multiplex PCR, and TCRdb holds only the in-frame ones, with some missing. The data show tens of thousands of clones, with 76% seen just once and about 3.3% held by the top ten. Material: PBMCs. The receptors shown here come from a man aged 18-30 years in good health and CMV-seronegative.

The chain is built from TRBV11-2 and TRBJ2-2, with 8 bases fitting TRBD1. This CDR3 spans 16 amino acids. CDR1 and CDR2 (germline): SGHAT, FQNNGV. After removal of 3 bases from V and 0 bases from J, the junction contained 3 bases not matched to a gene. The CDR3 bases are TGTGCCAGCAGCTTTCTGACAGGGGCGAACACCGGGGAGCTGTTTTTT. Amino acid sequence: CASSFLTGANTGELFF.

J is TRBJ2-5 and V is TRBV14, with a tentative D call TRBD1 (5 bases). Per germline, CDR1 SGHDN and CDR2 FVKESK. Trimming took 1 base from V and 0 from J, leaving 6 bases between them. The CDR3 is 14 amino acids. CDR3 in DNA: TGTGCCAGCAGCCAAGGACAGTACCAAGAGACCCAGTACTTC. It specifies CASSQGQYQETQYF.

This sequence joins TRBV2 and TRBJ1-1; 7 bases are shared with TRBD1. The CDR3 runs 14 residues. J lost 10 bases, V lost 4 bases, and 12 bases had no gene match. The germline V gene has CDR1 SNHLY and CDR2 FYNNEI. The CDR3 coding sequence is TGTGCCAGCAGTGTCGGAGGGGGCGTCCCCGGAGCTTTCTTT. Its translation: CASSVGGGVPGAFF.

The J gene is TRBJ1-2, the V gene TRBV9; perhaps TRBD1 as D (6 bases). V lost 4 bases to trimming and J lost 9 bases, with 19 bases between them. CDR3 length: 14 amino acids. The V gene's germline CDR1 is SGDLS and CDR2 YYNGEE. CDR3 coding DNA: TGTGCCAGCAGCCAGAGGGGGGGGCCGGGGCGCTACACCTTC. Translation gives CASSQRGGPGRYTF. The complete variable domain, with remaining parts taken from reference TRBV9 and TRBJ1-2, reads DSGVTQTPKHLITATGQRVTLRCSPRSGDLSVYWYQQSLDQGLQFLIQYYNGEERAKGNILERFSAQQFPDLHSELNLSSLELGDSALYFCASSQRGGPGRYTFGSGTRLTVV.

The table lists this clone with a few counts. The gene calls are TRBV2 and TRBJ2-3, with TRBD1 identical over 9 bases. This CDR3 region has 22 residues. V lost 4 bases to trimming and J lost 6 bases; unmatched junction nucleotides: 29. CDR1 SNHLY and CDR2 FYNNEI come from the germline V gene. The CDR3 protein is CASSADRGWVTLWGQGTDTQYF. CDR3 sequence (DNA): TGTGCCAGCAGTGCGGACAGGGGTTGGGTAACATTGTGGGGACAGGGAACCGATACGCAGTATTTT.

This clone was detected only a few times. The rearrangement links TRBV19 to TRBJ2-3, with TRBD2 identical over 7 bases. The CDR3 sequence is 15 residues long. Looked up from germline, CDR1 is LNHDA and CDR2 is SQIVND (reference sequence). J lost 2 bases, V lost 6 bases, and 8 bases had no gene match. The CDR3 coding sequence is TGTGCCAGTAGGGAAGGCGGGGGACCCACAGATACGCAGTATTTT. This sequence encodes CASREGGGPTDTQYF.

The chain combines TRBV5-1 with TRBJ2-2; no definite D call. There are 14 residues in the CDR3. Germline assignment: CDR1 SGHRS and CDR2 YFSETQ. With 2 bases removed from V and 4 bases from J, the gap between germline ends came to 9 bases. The CDR3 nucleotides read TGCGCCAGCAGCTTTGTATGGAGCACCGGGGAGCTGTTTTTT. This codes for CASSFVWSTGELFF.

This chain joins TRBV6-5 and TRBJ1-1; 10 bases line up with TRBD1. The CDR3 sequence is 15 residues long. Unmatched junction bases numbered 5, after V lost 6 bases and J lost 1 base. Germline V gene lookup returns CDR1 MNHEY and CDR2 SVGAGI. The CDR3 is CASRRDRGPNTEAFF. The CDR3 DNA reads TGTGCCAGCAGGCGGGACAGGGGACCGAACACTGAAGCTTTCTTT.

This chain uses TRBV9 with TRBJ1-6; tentatively, D is TRBD1 (6 bases). The V end lost 0 bases, the J end lost 11 bases, and 9 bases lay between the germline ends. This CDR3 contains 13 residues. CDR1 and CDR2 from the germline V gene are SGDLS and YYNGEE. The CDR3 coding sequence is TGTGCCAGCAGCGTAGAACAGGGCACACCCCTCCACTTT. Residues: CASSVEQGTPLHF.

This clone appeared a single time. The CDR3: CASSLGRANYGYTF. The CDR3 nucleotides read TGTGCCAGCAGCTTAGGCAGGGCTAACTATGGCTACACCTTC. The chain is built from TRBV13 and TRBJ1-2; a weak D match, TRBD1 (5 bases). CDR1 and CDR2 from the germline V gene are PRHDT and FYEKMQ (reference sequence). The CDR3 contains 14 residues. V lost 0 bases to trimming and J lost 0 bases, with 5 bases between them. The variable domain in full, with the rest retrieved from reference TRBV13 and TRBJ1-2, is AAGVIQSPRHLIKEKRETATLKCYPIPRHDTVYWYQQGPGQDPQFLISFYEKMQSDKGSIPDRFSAQQFSDYHSELNMSSLELGDSALYFCASSLGRANYGYTFGSGTRLTVV.

The sample holds a few counts of this clone. The chain joins TRBV30 to TRBJ1-6, with TRBD1 as a possible D gene (6 bases). The germline gives CDR1 GTSNPN, CDR2 SVGIG (reference sequence). The V gene lost 6 bases and the J gene lost 18 bases, with 12 bases spanning the gap. The CDR3 has 9 residues. CDR3 in amino acids: CACDQGPHF. CDR3 sequence (DNA): TGTGCCTGTGATCAGGGGCCCCACTTT. Supplemented by reference TRBV30 and TRBJ1-6, the full variable domain reads SQTIHQWPATLVQPVGSPLSLECTVEGTSNPNLYWYRQAAGRGLQLLFYSVGIGQISSEVPQNLSASRPQDRQFILSSKKLLLSDSGFYLCACDQGPHFGNGTRLTVT.

The chain combines TRBV4-2 with TRBJ1-5; D gene ambiguous. This CDR3 contains 14 residues. Germline values: CDR1 LGHNA, CDR2 YNFKEQ. V lost 0 bases, J lost 11 bases, and 14 bases lay in between. CDR3 DNA sequence: TGTGCCAGCAGCCAAGAAGTGTCCGGAGGATCCCAGCATTTT. Translated: CASSQEVSGGSQHF.

The chain couples TRBV5-6 to TRBJ1-1, with a possible D match to TRBD1 (5 bases). V was trimmed by 0 bases and J by 2 bases, leaving 23 bases between them. There are 19 residues in the CDR3. CDR1 is SGHDT, CDR2 YYEEEE, per germline. CDR3 amino acids: CASSLAAPQGGGKNTEAFF. The DNA of the CDR3 is TGTGCCAGCAGCTTGGCCGCCCCGCAGGGAGGTGGGAAAAACACTGAAGCTTTCTTT.

In DNA, the CDR3 is TGTGCCAGCAGCTTGGCGGGGCCTTCCTCCTACAATGAGCAGTTCTTC. Translation: CASSLAGPSSYNEQFF. The chain has TRBV7-3 and TRBJ2-1, with D possibly being TRBD2 (6 bases). This CDR3 contains 16 residues. CDR1 SGHTA and CDR2 FQGTGA come from the germline V gene. V shed 3 bases and J shed 0 bases, with 12 bases lying between them.

V usage is TRBV7-6 and J usage is TRBJ2-1; 7 bases align to TRBD2. The V and J ends lost 5 bases and 6 bases, in that order; junction bases with no gene match: 10. CDR3 size: 15 residues. Germline CDR1 SGHVS, CDR2 FNYEAQ. CDR3 loop: CASSGLDGFSNEQFF. In nucleotides, the CDR3 is TGTGCCAGCAGCGGACTAGACGGGTTTTCCAATGAGCAGTTCTTC.

The V gene is TRBV7-6, the J gene TRBJ2-7, with a weak D call TRBD2 (6 bases). V was cut by 6 bases and J by 5 bases, with 17 bases left in between. The CDR3 loop spans 14 amino acids. CDR1 is SGHVS, CDR2 FNYEAQ, per germline. The CDR3 sequence: CASSPRDSRDEQYV. The CDR3 nucleotides read TGTGCCAGCAGTCCTAGGGACTCCCGGGACGAGCAGTACGTC.

The chain combines TRBV7-9 with TRBJ2-7, with a tentative D call TRBD1 (7 bases). Germline V gene sequence: CDR1 SEHNR, CDR2 FQNEAQ (reference sequence). The length of the CDR3 is 13 residues. The V and J ends lost 5 bases and 2 bases respectively, with 10 bases between them. The CDR3 DNA reads as TGTGCCAGCAGCGCAGGGGGGCCCTACGAGCAGTACTTC. Translating it yields CASSAGGPYEQYF. Variable domain in full (rest from reference TRBV7-9 and TRBJ2-7): DTGVSQNPRHKITKRGQNVTFRCDPISEHNRLYWYRQTLGQGPEFLTYFQNEAQLEKSRLLSDRFSAERPKGSFSTLEIQRTEQGDSAMYLCASSAGGPYEQYFGPGTRLTVT.

The chain has TRBV4-1 and TRBJ1-3; 7 nucleotides match TRBD1. In germline, CDR1 is MGHRA, CDR2 YSYEKL. This CDR3 has 15 amino acids. V lost 4 bases to trimming and J lost 6 bases; unmatched junction nucleotides: 9. CDR3 loop: CASSRIQGFENTIYF. The CDR3 bases are TGCGCCAGCAGCCGCATACAGGGGTTTGAAAACACCATATATTTT.

The chain uses TRBV19 and TRBJ1-1, with no clear D. The CDR3 has 14 residues. Germline CDR1 is LNHDA and CDR2 is SQIVND (reference sequence). Trimming shortened V by 5 bases and J by 1 base, and 11 bases separated the two germline ends. This chain's CDR3 is CASSFPRENTEAFF. The CDR3 bases are TGTGCCAGTAGTTTCCCCCGGGAGAACACTGAAGCTTTCTTT.

V usage is TRBV7-2 and J usage is TRBJ2-1; the match to TRBD2 covers 8 bases. The V gene's germline CDR1 is SGHTA and CDR2 FQGNSA. With V trimmed by 5 bases and J by 4 bases, 10 bases remained unmatched. This CDR3 spans 16 amino acids. This CDR3 reads CASSLDRGGGYNEQFF. CDR3 DNA sequence: TGTGCCAGCAGCCTCGATCGGGGCGGGGGGTACAATGAGCAGTTCTTC.

This chain uses TRBV18 with TRBJ2-1, with TRBD1 identical over 7 bases. This CDR3 region has 15 residues. Germline CDR1 reads KGHSH; CDR2 reads LQKENI. Trimming took 9 bases from V and 0 from J; bases not matched to a gene: 8. CDR3 nucleotide sequence: TGTGCCAGTTCGGACAGGAGGAGCTCCTACAATGAGCAGTTCTTC. This sequence encodes CASSDRRSSYNEQFF. Drawing the rest from reference TRBV18 and TRBJ2-1, the complete variable domain is NAGVMQNPRHLVRRRGQEARLRCSPMKGHSHVYWYRQLPEEGLKFMVYLQKENIIDESGMPKERFSAEFPKEGPSILRIQQVVRGDSAAYFCASSDRRSSYNEQFFGPGTRLTVL.

Comments on this clone: An end of the junction differs from the germline gene, which may be a read error. This sequence joins TRBV11-1 and TRBJ2-1; 14 positions match TRBD2. CDR1 SGHAT and CDR2 FQDESV come from the germline V gene (reference sequence). This CDR3 has 18 amino acids. This CDR3 reads CASSLSGPGTSGGNGQFF. CDR3 bases: TGTGCCAGCAGCTTATCAGGACCCGGGACTAGCGGGGGCAATGGGCAGTTCTTC. Full variable domain (rest looked up from reference TRBV11-1 and TRBJ2-1): EAEVAQSPRYKITEKSQAVAFWCDPISGHATLYWYRQILGQGPELLVQFQDESVVDDSQLPKDRFSAERLKGVDSTLKIQPAELGDSAMYLCASSLSGPGTSGGNGQFFGPGTRLTVL.

The V gene is TRBV4-3, the J gene TRBJ2-5; tentatively, D is TRBD2 (5 bases). Deletions cut 0 bases from V and 2 bases from J, with 13 bases between. The V gene's germline CDR1 is LGHNA and CDR2 YSLEER. CDR3 length equals 16 residues. The DNA for the CDR3 is TGCGCCAGCAGCCAAGATATGGGGAGAGGTCAAGAGACCCAGTACTTC. This sequence encodes CASSQDMGRGQETQYF.

The chain recombines TRBV29-1 with TRBJ2-3; 8 positions match TRBD1. The CDR3 runs 14 residues. Trimming removed 2 bases from V and 2 bases from J; junction bases left unmatched: 3. Germline-derived CDR1 and CDR2 are SQVTM and ANQGSEA. This chain's CDR3 is CSVETRGPTDTQYF. The CDR3 DNA follows: TGCAGCGTTGAAACCAGGGGGCCCACAGATACGCAGTATTTT.

This sequence joins TRBV14 and TRBJ2-3, with TRBD1 matching over 8 bases. The CDR3 sequence is 16 residues long. V lost 0 bases and J lost 6; bases outside the gene matches: 8. CDR1 is SGHDN and CDR2 is FVKESK in the germline V gene. The CDR3, as DNA: TGTGCCAGCAGCCAAGAAAGTTACAGGGGGAGGGATACGCAGTATTTT. Translation: CASSQESYRGRDTQYF. The entire variable domain, with the rest obtained from reference TRBV14 and TRBJ2-3, is as follows: EAGVTQFPSHSVIEKGQTVTLRCDPISGHDNLYWYRRVMGKEIKFLLHFVKESKQDESGMPNNRFLAERTGGTYSTLKVQPAELEDSGVYFCASSQESYRGRDTQYFGPGTRLTVL.

This clone turned up a few times. The rearrangement links TRBV19 to TRBJ1-1; 9 bases are a match to TRBD1. This CDR3 spans 18 amino acids. CDR1 is LNHDA, CDR2 SQIVND, per germline (reference sequence). The V and J ends lost 3 bases and 5 bases, in that order; junction bases with no gene match: 16. CDR3 sequence reads: CASSIIQVNRGRRTEAFF. The CDR3 DNA follows: TGTGCCAGTAGTATTATTCAAGTGAACAGGGGGCGAAGAACTGAAGCTTTCTTT.

The chain couples TRBV28 to TRBJ2-5; 8 nucleotides match TRBD2. The CDR3 totals 14 residues. Germline V CDR1 and CDR2: MDHEN, SYDVKM. The trim removed 5 bases at V and 4 bases at J, leaving 6 bases unmatched. CDR3: CASSPGLAGETQYF. DNA for the CDR3: TGTGCCAGCAGTCCCGGACTAGCCGGAGAGACCCAGTACTTC.

The chain couples TRBV6-5 to TRBJ2-1; TRBD2 agrees at 7 bases. CDR1 is MNHEY and CDR2 is SVGAGI in the germline V gene. V gave up 7 bases and J gave up 9 bases; unmatched junction bases: 12. The CDR3 has 14 residues. The CDR3 loop is CASTPGGGRGEQFF. CDR3 nucleotide sequence: TGTGCCAGCACTCCGGGTGGGGGGAGGGGTGAGCAGTTCTTC.

J is TRBJ1-2 and V is TRBV29-1; possibly TRBD1 for D (5 bases). Looked up from germline, CDR1 is SQVTM and CDR2 is ANQGSEA. V lost 3 bases and J lost 7, with 9 bases in between. The CDR3 is 11 amino acids. DNA for the CDR3: TGCAGCGTTGAGGTCGGGGGTGGCTACACCTTC. Translating it yields CSVEVGGGYTF.

This chain links TRBV6-1 with TRBJ1-4, with TRBD1 matching 9 bases. The germline V gene encodes CDR1 MNHNS and CDR2 SASEGT. This CDR3 comprises 15 residues. V shed 4 bases and J 6 bases; nucleotides not matched to a gene: 6. The CDR3 region is CASSAWDRVDEKLFF. CDR3 DNA: TGTGCCAGCAGTGCCTGGGACAGGGTTGATGAAAAACTGTTTTTT.

CDR3 in DNA: TGTGCCAGCCTGGGCGGGGGGGGGCTGTTCTATGGCTACACCTTC. Its translation is CASLGGGGLFYGYTF. V is TRBV28 and J is TRBJ1-2, with a tentative D call TRBD1 (6 bases). The CDR3 contains 15 residues. V gave up 8 bases and J gave up 4 bases, with 20 bases separating them. Germline CDR1 is MDHEN and CDR2 is SYDVKM.

The CDR3 DNA is TGTGCCAGCAGTTACGGCGGGGAGGGGGAGACCCAGTACTTC. Translating it yields CASSYGGEGETQYF. The rearrangement links TRBV6-5 to TRBJ2-5; 7 positions match TRBD2. Unmatched junction bases numbered 5, after V lost 2 bases and J lost 5 bases. The CDR3 runs 14 residues. Looked up from germline, CDR1 is MNHEY and CDR2 is SVGAGI.